This T cell receptor beta chain was sequenced for a study of blood T cell repertoires in COVID-19. For the study at large: The United States, Italy and Spain supplied acute and convalescent COVID-19 samples.

Only in-frame clones appear in the TCRdb table, and some are missing; sequencing was by immunoSEQ multiplex PCR. The sample holds 200,000 to 250,000 clones; roughly 80% are singletons and the top ten take roughly 8.2%. It was during active infection that Seattle patients were enrolled and then longitudinally followed. The CDR3 consists of 15 residues. CDR1 is SGHTA and CDR2 is FQGTGA in the germline V gene. After removal of 4 bases from V and 5 bases from J, the junction contained 10 bases not matched to a gene. The V and J genes are TRBV7-3 and TRBJ2-7; 8 positions agree with TRBD1. The TCR comes from a woman aged 80 or over with COVID-19, enrolled during active disease. The sample taken for sequencing was peripheral blood. The CDR3 protein is CASSSRGRGVDEQYF. The CDR3 DNA sequence: TGTGCCAGCAGCTCCAGGGGGCGGGGTGTGGACGAGCAGTACTTC.